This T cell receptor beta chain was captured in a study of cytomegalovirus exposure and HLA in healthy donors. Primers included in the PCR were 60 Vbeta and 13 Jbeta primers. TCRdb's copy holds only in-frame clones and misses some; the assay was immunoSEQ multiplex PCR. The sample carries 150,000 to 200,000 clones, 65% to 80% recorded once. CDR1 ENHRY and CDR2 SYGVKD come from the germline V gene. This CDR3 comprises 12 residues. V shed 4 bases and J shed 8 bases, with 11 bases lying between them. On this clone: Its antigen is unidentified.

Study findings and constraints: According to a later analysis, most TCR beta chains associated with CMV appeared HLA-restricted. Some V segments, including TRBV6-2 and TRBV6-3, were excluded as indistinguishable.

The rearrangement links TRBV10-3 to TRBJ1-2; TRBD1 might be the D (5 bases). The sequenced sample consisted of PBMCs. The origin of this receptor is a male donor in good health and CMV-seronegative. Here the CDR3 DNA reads TGTGCCATCAGTGGACAGTATATCGGCTACACCTTC. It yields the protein CAISGQYIGYTF.